Reported below is one T cell receptor beta chain. One end of the junction varies from germline; a read error may be responsible. The data belong to a study of regulatory T cells in long-lasting Graves disease. There are 18 residues in the CDR3. CDR3 regions were amplified by Arm-PCR using iRepertoire HTBI primers to build TCR beta libraries. TCRdb reprocessed the multiplex PCR reads via MiXCR and lists one record per CDR3 protein. Of about 330,000 distinct CDR3 sequences in the sample, under 20% were seen once. This sample's time point: newly diagnosed GD, antithyroid drugs for less than 3 months. Scientists built the TCR library using RNA that was extracted from PBMCs. These sequences were also reported in another study, on T cells in Graves' hyperthyroidism and ophthalmopathy. This second study notes: Blood also carried most thyroid clonotypes expanded above 0.001.

The chain employs TRBV12-3 or TRBV12-4 and TRBJ2-6; TRBD1 aligns across 10 bases. The sequenced sample was peripheral blood mononuclear cells (PBMCs), obtained at new diagnosis, from a patient treated with antithyroid drugs. This clonotype was sampled from a woman aged 18-29 years with Graves disease. The CDR3 spells CATSDLRQGAAGANVLTF. CDR3 sequence (DNA): TGTGCCACCAGTGATTTACGACAGGGGGCCGCTGGGGCCAACGTCCTGACTTTC.